Listed below are T cell receptor beta chains from one sample, sequenced in a study. TCRdb used MiXCR to reprocess the 5' RACE reads, holding one entry per CDR3 protein. Of tens of thousands of distinct CDR3 sequences in the sample, roughly a quarter are singletons; the top ten hold roughly 4.5%. The sequencing input was memory CD4+ T cells sorted from blood. The receptor source for this set is a female donor with breast cancer. Both conserved end residues are part of each CDR3. A D gene is named only where the DNA matches it firmly. The size entry is marked missing in some rows and otherwise reads once, few, many or a size class.

TRBV9	few	TRBJ2-7	-	CASSVGVRAYEQYF	TGTGCCAGCAGCGTAGGGGTACGAGCCTACGAGCAGTACTTC
TRBV27	-	TRBJ2-1	TRBD1	CASSSRTGQAYNEQFF	TGTGCCAGCAGCTCTAGGACAGGGCAGGCCTACAATGAGCAGTTCTTC
TRBV4-2	many	TRBJ1-1	-	CASSQDDGRREEAFF	TGTGCCAGCAGCCAAGATGACGGGAGGAGGGAGGAGGCTTTCTTT
TRBV5-1	few	TRBJ2-1	TRBD2	CASSLTLAVRSSYNEQFF	TGCGCCAGCAGCTTGACACTAGCGGTAAGGAGCTCCTACAATGAGCAGTTCTTC
TRBV9	few	TRBJ1-3	-	CASSSRGYSGNTIYF	TGTGCCAGCAGCAGCCGAGGATACTCTGGAAACACCATATATTTT
TRBV20-1	many	TRBJ2-7	-	CSARGDEQYF	TGCAGTGCTAGGGGGGACGAGCAGTACTTC
TRBV4-1	-	TRBJ2-7	-	CASSHRDGYEQYF	TGCGCCAGCAGCCATAGAGACGGTTACGAGCAGTACTTC
TRBV6-5	-	TRBJ2-7	TRBD2	CTSSPAGRVGEQYF	TGTACCAGCAGTCCAGCGGGAAGGGTAGGTGAGCAGTACTTC
TRBV4-3	few	TRBJ1-1	-	CASSQRMGRVGEAFF	TGCGCCAGCAGCCAAAGAATGGGAAGGGTGGGTGAAGCTTTCTTT
TRBV29-1	-	TRBJ2-7	TRBD1	CSVEEKGQGAGEQYF	TGCAGCGTTGAAGAAAAGGGACAGGGGGCAGGGGAGCAGTACTTC
TRBV20-1	few	TRBJ2-1	TRBD2	CSARLAGYNEQFF	TGCAGTGCCCGACTAGCGGGGTACAATGAGCAGTTCTTC
TRBV6-2/TRBV6-3	-	TRBJ2-3	-	CASSYADTQYF	TGTGCCAGCAGTTACGCAGATACGCAGTATTTT
TRBV6-1	-	TRBJ1-1	-	CASSAGAGPEAFF	TGTGCCAGCAGTGCCGGGGCAGGACCTGAAGCTTTCTTT
TRBV7-2	-	TRBJ2-1	-	CASSAQPQGEQFF	TGTGCCAGCAGCGCCCAACCACAAGGGGAGCAGTTCTTC
TRBV12-3/TRBV12-4	once	TRBJ2-1	TRBD2	CASIYEGGDEQFF	TGTGCCAGCATTTATGAGGGAGGGGATGAGCAGTTCTTC
TRBV11-3	few	TRBJ2-1	TRBD1	CASSSRDRGVSYNEQFF	TGTGCCAGCAGCTCCCGGGACAGGGGCGTTTCCTACAATGAGCAGTTCTTC
TRBV27	-	TRBJ1-3	-	CASSFRGATGNTIYF	TGTGCCAGCAGTTTCCGGGGCGCAACTGGAAACACCATATATTTT
TRBV20-1	few	TRBJ2-1	-	CSARVTSPEQFF	TGCAGTGCTAGAGTAACTAGCCCTGAGCAGTTCTTC
TRBV3-1	-	TRBJ2-3	TRBD2	CASSQDDAGGPEDTQYF	TGTGCCAGCAGCCAAGATGACGCGGGGGGGCCAGAAGATACGCAGTATTTT
TRBV7-9	few	TRBJ1-1	-	CASSLIGFGEENTEAFF	TGTGCCAGCAGCTTAATCGGTTTCGGGGAAGAAAACACTGAAGCTTTCTTT
TRBV5-6	-	TRBJ1-5	-	CASSLGGLPRGNQPQHF	TGTGCCAGCAGCTTGGGGGGACTCCCCAGGGGCAATCAGCCCCAGCATTTT
TRBV27	many	TRBJ2-3	TRBD2	CASRLAGGRADTQYF	TGTGCCAGCCGACTAGCGGGAGGGAGGGCAGATACGCAGTATTTT
TRBV7-9	-	TRBJ2-7	TRBD2	CASSLAVLAGGDYEQYF	TGTGCCAGCAGCTTAGCGGTACTAGCGGGAGGAGACTACGAGCAGTACTTC
TRBV12-3/TRBV12-4	-	TRBJ2-7	TRBD1	CASRGQGNYEQYF	TGTGCCAGCAGGGGACAGGGTAACTACGAGCAGTACTTC
TRBV2	-	TRBJ2-7	-	CAVGVSYEQYF	TGTGCGGTGGGGGTTTCCTACGAGCAGTACTTC